This T cell receptor beta chain stems from a study of T cell responses to AZD1222 COVID-19 vaccine. Study-level results: With two AZD1222 doses given, Spike-specific TCR breadth and depth both rose. Repertoire collection took place solely once the T cell response had peaked.

In germline, CDR1 is SQVTM, CDR2 ANQGSEA. This CDR3 comprises 14 residues. Trimming removed 2 bases from V and 8 bases from J, with 19 bases in between. In regard to this clone: Its antigen is still unknown.

TCRdb's copy holds only in-frame clones and misses some; the assay was immunoSEQ multiplex PCR. The sample contains about 140,000 clones, about 93% of which appear only once. The V gene is TRBV29-1, the J gene TRBJ2-7; D perhaps matches TRBD2 (7 bases). This receptor was taken from an adult who received the AZD1222 COVID-19 vaccine. The sequencing used peripheral blood, collected 28 days after the second AZD1222 dose. The chain's CDR3 is CSVESGRGLGKQYF. CDR3 DNA: TGCAGCGTTGAATCGGGGAGGGGGTTAGGGAAGCAGTACTTC.